The 27 T cell receptor beta chains given below trace back to one sample, sequenced in a study of cytomegalovirus exposure and HLA in healthy donors. PCR used 60 Vbeta primers and 13 Jbeta primers. The repertoire was sequenced with immunoSEQ multiplex PCR; TCRdb's copy has only in-frame clones and lacks some. Altogether about 140,000 clones are present, around four fifths being singletons, with the ten largest covering roughly 1.4%. Input material: PBMCs. These receptors all come from a man aged 30 to 39 in good health and CMV-seropositive.

The chain is built from TRBV11-1 and TRBJ2-3, with TRBD2 matching over 10 bases. The CDR3 is 16 amino acids. The junction had 5 bases not matched to a gene; V was cut back by 5 bases and J by 0 bases. The V gene's germline CDR1 is SGHAT and CDR2 FQDESV (reference sequence). CDR3 protein: CASSPGLAQSTDTQYF. CDR3 sequence (DNA): TGTGCCAGCAGCCCGGGACTAGCGCAAAGCACAGATACGCAGTATTTT.

V is TRBV6-5 and J is TRBJ2-2; 10 bases agree with TRBD2. Germline lookup yields CDR1 MNHEY and CDR2 SVGAGI. This CDR3 spans 15 amino acids. Trimming removed 10 bases from V and 4 bases from J; junction bases left unmatched: 9. DNA of the CDR3: TGTGCCACCCTGGGGACTAGCGATGGCACCGGGGAGCTGTTTTTT. Translating it yields CATLGTSDGTGELFF.

This chain connects TRBV6-1 to TRBJ1-1, with D possibly matching TRBD1 (5 bases). V was clipped by 5 bases and J by 8 bases, with 12 bases between them. Germline loops: CDR1 MNHNS, CDR2 SASEGT. The CDR3 consists of 12 residues. The CDR3 sequence is CASSLRRGEAFF. The CDR3 DNA reads as TGTGCCAGCAGTCTTCGGAGGGGAGAAGCTTTCTTT.

The V and J genes are TRBV5-8 and TRBJ1-4; 8 nucleotides agree with TRBD1. Unmatched junction bases numbered 3, after V lost 2 bases and J lost 0 bases. There are 16 residues in the CDR3. Germline-derived CDR1 and CDR2 are SGHTS and YDEGEE. CDR3 nucleotides: TGTGCCAGCAGCTTCGACAGGGGCTCAACTAATGAAAAACTGTTTTTT. Translated, it gives CASSFDRGSTNEKLFF.

This clone was counted a single time. J is TRBJ2-3 and V is TRBV2; tentative D call: TRBD2 (5 bases). Germline-derived CDR1 and CDR2 are SNHLY and FYNNEI. This CDR3 has 14 residues. V lost 6 bases, J lost 5 bases, and 15 bases lay in between. CDR3 in DNA: TGTGCCAGCAGCGGGGTAGGGTTAGTAGATACGCAGTATTTT. The encoded protein is CASSGVGLVDTQYF.

The chain carries TRBV6-1 and TRBJ1-5; TRBD1 aligns across 9 bases. The CDR3 totals 14 residues. Trimming removed 6 bases from V and 2 bases from J; junction bases left unmatched: 2. Germline V CDR1 and CDR2: MNHNS, SASEGT. CDR3 in amino acids: CASRDRGGNQPQHF. In nucleotides, the CDR3 is TGTGCCAGCAGGGACAGGGGAGGCAATCAGCCCCAGCATTTT.

The J gene is TRBJ1-4, the V gene TRBV28, with 7 bases identical to TRBD1. The germline CDR1 and CDR2 sequences are MDHEN and SYDVKM. CDR3 length equals 13 residues. V lost 5 bases, J lost 7 bases, and 4 bases stayed unmatched. CDR3 protein: CASSTGVPEKLFF. In DNA, the CDR3 is TGTGCCAGCAGTACAGGGGTCCCTGAAAAACTGTTTTTT.

The chain is built from TRBV7-9 and TRBJ2-3; the match to TRBD1 covers 7 bases. CDR1 is SEHNR and CDR2 is FQNEAQ in the germline V gene (reference sequence). Trimming cost V 1 base and J 6 bases; bases outside gene matches: 13. The CDR3 sequence is 17 residues long. The CDR3 coding sequence is TGTGCCAGCAGCTTAGGGAAGGGCGACAGGGTAGGGGATACGCAGTATTTT. Translation gives CASSLGKGDRVGDTQYF.

The V gene is TRBV19, the J gene TRBJ1-1; no clear D gene. Deletions cut 3 bases from V and 1 base from J, with 9 bases between. The CDR3 contains 14 residues. Germline V CDR1 and CDR2: LNHDA, SQIVND (reference sequence). The DNA for the CDR3 is TGTGCCAGTAGTATTTCACGGGAGAACACTGAAGCTTTCTTT. Its protein product is CASSISRENTEAFF.

The chain employs TRBV5-1 and TRBJ2-1, with D uncertain. V gave up 5 bases and J gave up 4 bases, with 13 bases separating them. The CDR3 runs 14 residues. Germline CDR1 SGHRS, CDR2 YFSETQ. CDR3 amino acids: CASSSGSPYNEQFF. The DNA for the CDR3 is TGCGCCAGCAGTTCAGGAAGTCCTTACAATGAGCAGTTCTTC. Full variable domain (rest looked up from reference TRBV5-1 and TRBJ2-1): KAGVTQTPRYLIKTRGQQVTLSCSPISGHRSVSWYQQTPGQGLQFLFEYFSETQRNKGNFPGRFSGRQFSNSRSEMNVSTLELGDSALYLCASSSGSPYNEQFFGPGTRLTVL.

The V call is TRBV5-1, the J call TRBJ1-5; 8 bases are shared with TRBD1. CDR3 size: 17 residues. The germline V gene has CDR1 SGHRS and CDR2 YFSETQ. V lost 4 bases to trimming and J lost 5 bases; unmatched junction nucleotides: 14. CDR3 residues: CASSPEPTGDYHQPQHF. The CDR3 coding sequence is TGCGCCAGCAGCCCGGAGCCGACAGGGGATTACCATCAGCCCCAGCATTTT.

CDR3 loop: CASSAWTSGGGEQYF. In DNA, the CDR3 is TGTGCCAGCAGTGCTTGGACTAGCGGGGGTGGGGAGCAGTACTTC. The rearrangement joins TRBV2 to TRBJ2-7, with 13 bases aligning to TRBD2. The V gene end was trimmed by 4 bases and the J gene end by 7 bases; junction bases not matched to a gene: 7. Germline values: CDR1 SNHLY, CDR2 FYNNEI. The CDR3 loop spans 15 amino acids. Based on the CDR3 plus reference TRBV2 and TRBJ2-7, the full variable domain is EPEVTQTPSHQVTQMGQEVILRCVPISNHLYFYWYRQILGQKVEFLVSFYNNEISEKSEIFDDQFSVERPDGSNFTLKIRSTKLEDSAMYFCASSAWTSGGGEQYFGPGTRLTVT.

The chain uses TRBV9 and TRBJ2-3; TRBD2 matches at 10 bases. V shed 4 bases and J 2 bases; nucleotides not matched to a gene: 7. This CDR3 region has 16 residues. CDR1 SGDLS and CDR2 YYNGEE come from the germline V gene. The CDR3 coding sequence is TGTGCCAGCAGCCCTCATAGCGGGGGGAACACAGATACGCAGTATTTT. Amino acids: CASSPHSGGNTDTQYF.

This clone was seen a single time. The genes are TRBV2 and TRBJ2-7, with 7 bases lining up with TRBD1. The length of the CDR3 is 12 residues. Trimming at V came to 7 bases and at J to 6 bases, leaving 6 bases not matched to a gene. The germline V gene has CDR1 SNHLY and CDR2 FYNNEI. The CDR3 region is CASTDREAEQYF. The CDR3 DNA reads as TGTGCCAGCACCGACAGGGAAGCCGAGCAGTACTTC.

The chain's CDR3 is CASSLLVQLNTEAFF. CDR3 in DNA: TGTGCCAGCAGTTTATTGGTACAGCTGAACACTGAAGCTTTCTTT. The rearrangement links TRBV28 to TRBJ1-1; unclear D gene. Per the germline V gene, CDR1 is MDHEN and CDR2 is SYDVKM. Trimming left V 1 base short and J 0 bases short, with 9 bases between. The CDR3 runs to 15 residues.

This chain links TRBV28 with TRBJ2-1; 10 bases line up with TRBD2. The ends lost 4 bases at V and 2 bases at J; junction bases unmatched: 5. This CDR3 is 16 amino acids long. Looked up from germline, CDR1 is MDHEN and CDR2 is SYDVKM. CDR3 in amino acids: CASSSEAGGPYNEQFF. DNA for the CDR3: TGTGCCAGCAGTTCGGAAGCGGGAGGGCCCTACAATGAGCAGTTCTTC.

Only one count was recorded for this clone. The chain has TRBV10-1 and TRBJ1-1; D is unresolved. V shed 8 bases and J shed 5 bases, with 15 bases lying between them. Germline V gene data show CDR1 as WNHNN and CDR2 as SYGVQD (reference sequence). The CDR3 has 13 amino acids. Here the CDR3 DNA reads TGCGCCAGCTCTCCGGGGTTGTTTACTGAAGCTTTCTTT. It is translated as CASSPGLFTEAFF.

The rearrangement joins TRBV6-7 to TRBJ2-3; 7 nucleotides agree with TRBD1. TRBV6-7 is reported as an ORF; its role is uncertain. The V segment lost 5 bases and the J segment 4 bases; nucleotides outside the gene matches: 9. The CDR3 runs 15 residues. The CDR3 region has the DNA TGTGCCAGCAGTCTCCATACAGGGGCGGCAGATACGCAGTATTTT. It specifies CASSLHTGAADTQYF.

Note on this clone: The junction does not match germline at one end; this may be a read error. The V and J genes are TRBV29-1 and TRBJ1-2, with D maybe TRBD1 (6 bases). The CDR3 is made up of 14 amino acids. The germline CDR1 and CDR2 sequences are SQVTM and ANQGSEA. CDR3 coding DNA: TGCAGCGTGGAAGGACAGAGTGCTAACTATGGCTACACCTTC. It specifies CSVEGQSANYGYTF.

V and J are TRBV7-3 and TRBJ2-2, with D perhaps matching TRBD2 (5 bases). CDR3 length equals 12 residues. V gave up 6 bases and J gave up 3 bases, with 5 bases separating them. Germline CDR1 and CDR2: SGHTA and FQGTGA. The CDR3 DNA follows: TGTGCCAGCAGGCGGGACACCGGGGAGCTGTTTTTT. Its translation: CASRRDTGELFF.

The rearrangement joins TRBV7-9 to TRBJ2-1, with TRBD2 identical over 14 bases. J lost 2 bases, V lost 5 bases, and 5 bases had no gene match. Germline V gene lookup returns CDR1 SEHNR and CDR2 FQNEAQ (reference sequence). This CDR3 has 17 amino acids. For the CDR3, the DNA is TGTGCCAGCAGCCCGGGACTAGCGGGAGTGACCTACAATGAGCAGTTCTTC. This gives the protein CASSPGLAGVTYNEQFF.

The J gene is TRBJ2-7, the V gene TRBV27; 7 positions agree with TRBD2. Germline assignment: CDR1 MNHEY and CDR2 SMNVEV (reference sequence). CDR3 length: 17 residues. The J segment lost 2 bases and the V segment lost 3 bases, leaving 13 bases of the junction unmatched. CDR3 coding DNA: TGTGCCAGCAGTTTTTGGCCTAGCGGCCGGCCCCCCTACGAGCAGTACTTC. It yields the protein CASSFWPSGRPPYEQYF.

The gene calls are TRBV6-1 and TRBJ2-7; tentative D call: TRBD1 (5 bases). Between the trimmed V and J ends, which lost 4 bases and 3 bases, there was a span of 22 bases. Germline-derived CDR1 and CDR2 are MNHNS and SASEGT. CDR3 length equals 17 residues. The CDR3, as DNA: TGTGCCAGCAGTGGGACCCAGGGAACCGTTTGGAACTACGAGCAGTACTTC. This translates into CASSGTQGTVWNYEQYF.

This sequence joins TRBV19 and TRBJ1-2, with D possibly matching TRBD1 (5 bases). V was shortened by 7 bases and J by 8 bases, with 20 bases between the two germline ends. The germline CDR1 and CDR2 sequences are LNHDA and SQIVND (reference sequence). CDR3 length equals 14 residues. The CDR3 DNA follows: TGTGCCAGTAATGACGGGGGAGGGGCCGGCGGCTACACCTTC. Its protein product is CASNDGGGAGGYTF.

V and J are TRBV30 and TRBJ1-5; TRBD1 might be the D (6 bases). Trimming stripped 1 base from V and 0 bases from J, with 19 bases between. Germline V lookup: CDR1 GTSNPN, CDR2 SVGIG (reference sequence). This CDR3 has 18 residues. The CDR3 nucleotides are TGTGCCTGGAGTGAGGGGCAGGGGACATCTCATAGCAATCAGCCCCAGCATTTT. This sequence encodes CAWSEGQGTSHSNQPQHF. Full variable domain (outside the CDR3, taken from reference TRBV30 and TRBJ1-5): SQTIHQWPATLVQPVGSPLSLECTVEGTSNPNLYWYRQAAGRGLQLLFYSVGIGQISSEVPQNLSASRPQDRQFILSSKKLLLSDSGFYLCAWSEGQGTSHSNQPQHFGDGTRLSIL.

As regards this clone: A junction end diverges from the germline sequence, so it may reflect a read error. This chain uses TRBV28 with TRBJ2-7; TRBD1 might be the D (5 bases). CDR3 length: 11 residues. Germline V gene lookup returns CDR1 MDHEN and CDR2 SYDVKM. CDR3 loop: CASSLLQDTDF. CDR3 bases: TGTGCCAGCAGTTTATTACAGGACACAGACTTC.

The genes are TRBV14 and TRBJ2-3, with 8 bases fitting TRBD2. Germline V gene lookup returns CDR1 SGHDN and CDR2 FVKESK. This CDR3 is 17 amino acids long. The trim removed 0 bases at V and 5 bases at J, leaving 10 bases unmatched. The CDR3 loop is CASSQESGGAFGDTQYF. For the CDR3, the DNA is TGTGCCAGCAGCCAAGAGTCCGGGGGGGCGTTCGGAGATACGCAGTATTTT. The full variable domain, with the rest looked up from reference TRBV14 and TRBJ2-3, is EAGVTQFPSHSVIEKGQTVTLRCDPISGHDNLYWYRRVMGKEIKFLLHFVKESKQDESGMPNNRFLAERTGGTYSTLKVQPAELEDSGVYFCASSQESGGAFGDTQYFGPGTRLTVL.